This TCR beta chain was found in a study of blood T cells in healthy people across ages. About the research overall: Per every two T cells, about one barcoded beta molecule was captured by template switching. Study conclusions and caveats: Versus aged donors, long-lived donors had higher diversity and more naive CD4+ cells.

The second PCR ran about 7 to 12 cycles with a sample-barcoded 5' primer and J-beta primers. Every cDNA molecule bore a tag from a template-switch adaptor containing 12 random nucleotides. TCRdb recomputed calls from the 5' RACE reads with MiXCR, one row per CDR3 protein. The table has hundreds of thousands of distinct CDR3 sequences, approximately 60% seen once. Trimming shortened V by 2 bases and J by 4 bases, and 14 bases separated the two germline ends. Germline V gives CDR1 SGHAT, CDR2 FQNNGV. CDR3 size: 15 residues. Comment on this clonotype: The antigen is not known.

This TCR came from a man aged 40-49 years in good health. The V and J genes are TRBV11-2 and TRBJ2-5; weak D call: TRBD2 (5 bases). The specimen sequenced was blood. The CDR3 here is CASSLRELGVETQYF. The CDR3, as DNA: TGTGCCAGCAGCTTAAGGGAACTAGGTGTAGAGACCCAGTACTTC.